Listed below are T cell receptor beta chains from one sample, sequenced in a study of blood T cell repertoires in COVID-19. The repertoire was sequenced with immunoSEQ multiplex PCR; TCRdb's copy has only in-frame clones and lacks some. The sample holds about 370,000 clones, about 90% seen once. Input material: peripheral blood. Receptors were obtained from a woman in her twenties or thirties with COVID-19, enrolled during active disease. Both conserved end residues are part of each CDR3. D genes are given only for firm matches. Size values are once, few and many counts, or a class for expanded clones, and some rows have none.

clone size	J gene	D gene	V gene	CDR3 protein	CDR3 DNA
.	TRBJ2-5	.	TRBV5-1	CASSLGTSQETQYF	TGCGCCAGCAGCTTGGGGACATCTCAAGAGACCCAGTACTTC
.	TRBJ2-5	TRBD2	TRBV4-3	CASSQDGLAVEETQYF	TGCGCCAGCAGCCAAGATGGACTAGCTGTAGAAGAGACCCAGTACTTC
.	TRBJ2-5	.	TRBV11-2	CASSLAGDWQYF	TGTGCCAGCAGCTTAGCGGGGGACTGGCAGTACTTC
.	TRBJ2-1	TRBD2	TRBV18	CASSSLAVYEQFF	TGTGCCAGCTCATCCCTAGCGGTTTATGAGCAGTTCTTC
.	TRBJ1-6	TRBD1	TRBV19	CASSPWDRVRNSPLHF	TGTGCCAGTAGTCCCTGGGACAGGGTACGGAATTCACCCCTCCACTTT
.	TRBJ2-6	.	TRBV18	CASSRASPGANVLTF	TGTGCCAGCTCACGGGCGTCCCCTGGGGCCAACGTCCTGACTTTC
medium-sized	TRBJ1-5	.	TRBV6-5	CASSPSAGGNQPQHF	TGTGCCAGCAGTCCCTCGGCCGGGGGCAATCAGCCCCAGCATTTT
.	TRBJ1-4	TRBD1	TRBV2	CASNRGNEKLFF	TGTGCCAGCAACAGGGGGAATGAAAAACTGTTTTTT
.	TRBJ2-2	TRBD2	TRBV10-1	CASSESTKGRAGELFF	TGCGCCAGCAGTGAGTCGACTAAGGGGAGGGCCGGGGAGCTGTTTTTT
.	TRBJ2-1	.	TRBV6-2/TRBV6-3	CASSRTTYNEQFF	TGTGCCAGCAGTCGGACTACCTACAATGAGCAGTTCTTC
.	TRBJ1-1	.	TRBV9	CASSVLGGTEAFF	TGTGCCAGCAGCGTATTGGGAGGGACTGAAGCTTTCTTT
.	TRBJ2-1	.	TRBV14	CASSQDSGEQFF	TGTGCCAGCAGCCAAGATTCGGGGGAGCAGTTCTTC
.	TRBJ2-5	.	TRBV7-9	CASSLAVPGETQYF	TGTGCCAGCAGCTTAGCGGTCCCGGGGGAGACCCAGTACTTC
.	TRBJ2-2	TRBD1	TRBV7-8	CASSLEQGDTGELFF	TGTGCCAGCAGCTTAGAACAGGGGGACACCGGGGAGCTGTTTTTT
few	TRBJ2-7	TRBD1	TRBV28	CASSGTGLSLNEQYF	TGTGCCAGCAGTGGGACAGGGCTCTCTTTAAACGAGCAGTACTTC
.	TRBJ2-1	.	TRBV6-5	CAVSWGDNEQFF	TGTGCTGTCAGTTGGGGGGATAATGAGCAGTTCTTC
few	TRBJ1-1	.	TRBV19	CASSINRNTEAFF	TGTGCCAGTAGTATAAACAGAAACACTGAAGCTTTCTTT
.	TRBJ1-5	.	TRBV24-1	CATSGRDGQPQHF	TGTGCCACCAGTGGGCGGGACGGCCAGCCCCAGCATTTT
.	TRBJ2-3	TRBD1	TRBV16	CASSGDDRVNTDTQYF	TGTGCCAGCAGCGGAGATGACAGGGTTAACACAGATACGCAGTATTTT
.	TRBJ2-6	.	TRBV5-4	CASSPGGSGANVLTF	TGTGCCAGCAGCCCTGGGGGGTCTGGGGCCAACGTCCTGACTTTC
.	TRBJ1-4	.	TRBV27	CASSLRPGVWEKLFF	TGTGCCAGCAGTCTGCGACCAGGGGTATGGGAAAAACTGTTTTTT
.	TRBJ1-2	.	TRBV27	CASSSASNYGYTF	TGTGCCAGCAGTTCTGCGAGCAACTATGGCTACACCTTC
.	TRBJ1-2	.	TRBV18	CASSPRSGLDYGYTF	TGTGCCAGCTCACCACGGTCAGGGTTGGACTATGGCTACACCTTC
.	TRBJ2-7	TRBD1	TRBV28	CASSVGQGGEQYF	TGTGCCAGCAGTGTCGGACAGGGTGGCGAGCAGTACTTC
.	TRBJ1-5	.	TRBV7-9	CASSSEGDSPPQHF	TGTGCCAGCAGCTCCGAGGGGGATAGTCCGCCCCAGCATTTT
.	TRBJ1-2	TRBD1	TRBV6-2/TRBV6-3	CASSLGQGNGYTF	TGTGCCAGCAGTCTCGGACAGGGCAATGGCTACACCTTC
.	TRBJ2-5	TRBD2	TRBV6-5	CASSRTSGEQETQYF	TGTGCCAGCAGTCGGACTAGCGGGGAACAAGAGACCCAGTACTTC
once	TRBJ2-7	TRBD1	TRBV2	CASRANWDSSGYEQYF	TGTGCCAGCAGAGCCAACTGGGACAGTTCAGGCTACGAGCAGTACTTC
.	TRBJ2-1	.	TRBV6-5	CASSYSYSLGEQFF	TGTGCCAGCAGTTACTCGTACAGCCTCGGTGAGCAGTTCTTC
.	TRBJ1-5	TRBD1	TRBV10-3	CAISEGQGVIQPQHF	TGTGCCATCAGTGAAGGACAGGGAGTGATTCAGCCCCAGCATTTT
.	TRBJ1-1	TRBD1	TRBV28	CASRQGQANTEAFF	TGTGCCAGCAGGCAGGGACAGGCGAACACTGAAGCTTTCTTT
once	TRBJ1-1	.	TRBV5-1	CASSLTGRNTEAFF	TGCGCCAGCAGCTTGACAGGACGGAACACTGAAGCTTTCTTT
once	TRBJ2-3	TRBD2	TRBV7-6	CASSLTSGGTDTQYF	TGTGCCAGCAGCCTGACTAGCGGGGGCACAGATACGCAGTATTTT
.	TRBJ1-2	TRBD1	TRBV4-2	CASSQDRDRSYGYTF	TGTGCCAGCAGCCAGGACCGGGACAGATCCTATGGCTACACCTTC
.	TRBJ1-3	.	TRBV18	CASSPPRGNPGNTIYF	TGTGCCAGCTCACCACCGCGGGGTAACCCTGGAAACACCATATATTTT
.	TRBJ2-7	.	TRBV21-1	CASSHNPGQGVEGGEQYF	TGTGCCAGCAGCCACAATCCCGGACAGGGGGTCGAGGGCGGCGAGCAGTACTTC
.	TRBJ2-3	.	TRBV19	CASSSGGTDTQYF	TGTGCCAGTAGTTCCGGAGGCACAGATACGCAGTATTTT
.	TRBJ2-3	.	TRBV5-4	CASSLAGSTDTQYF	TGTGCCAGCAGCTTGGCGGGATCCACAGATACGCAGTATTTT
.	TRBJ1-1	.	TRBV12-3/TRBV12-4	CASSLKALIEAFF	TGTGCCAGCAGTTTGAAAGCCCTCATTGAAGCTTTCTTT
once	TRBJ1-1	.	TRBV3-1/TRBV3-2	CASSSHSTEAFF	TGTGCCAGCAGCTCCCATAGCACTGAAGCTTTCTTT
.	TRBJ2-3	TRBD2	TRBV7-6	CASSLGGGADTQYF	TGTGCCAGCAGCTTAGGCGGGGGGGCGGATACGCAGTATTTT
.	TRBJ2-5	TRBD2	TRBV3-1/TRBV3-2	CASSQEIGRGGTQYF	TGTGCCAGCAGCCAAGAAATCGGGCGCGGGGGGACCCAGTACTTC
.	TRBJ2-3	TRBD1	TRBV7-2	CASGERTGSIADTQYF	TGTGCCAGCGGCGAAAGGACAGGGAGTATCGCAGATACGCAGTATTTT
once	TRBJ1-1	.	TRBV27	CASSQLTMGGLGTEAFF	TGTGCCAGCAGTCAACTTACCATGGGGGGGCTAGGTACTGAAGCTTTCTTT
.	TRBJ1-4	TRBD1	TRBV19	CASSNAGTAAEKLFF	TGTGCCAGTAGTAACGCCGGGACAGCGGCTGAAAAACTGTTTTTT
.	TRBJ1-2	TRBD1	TRBV19	CASSPKTGQAVFYGYTF	TGTGCCAGTAGTCCAAAAACGGGACAGGCCGTTTTCTATGGCTACACCTTC
.	TRBJ2-7	TRBD1	TRBV5-1	CASSLGTGYEQYF	TGCGCCAGCAGCCTCGGGACAGGATACGAGCAGTACTTC
.	TRBJ1-4	.	TRBV2	CASSLETTNEKLFF	TGTGCCAGCAGCCTAGAGACAACTAATGAAAAACTGTTTTTT
.	TRBJ1-5	TRBD1	TRBV6-2/TRBV6-3	CASSYGQGHQPQHF	TGTGCCAGCAGTTATGGACAGGGCCATCAGCCCCAGCATTTT
.	TRBJ2-1	TRBD2	TRBV6-2/TRBV6-3	CASSQSRLAEQFF	TGTGCCAGCAGTCAATCAAGACTAGCGGAGCAGTTCTTC
.	TRBJ2-7	TRBD2	TRBV6-6	CASRQQGLAGIHEQYF	TGTGCCAGCAGACAACAGGGACTAGCGGGGATACACGAGCAGTACTTC
.	TRBJ2-5	TRBD2	TRBV24-1	CATSDATSGKTQYF	TGTGCCACCAGTGATGCGACTAGCGGCAAGACCCAGTACTTC